Below, 28 T cell receptor beta chains from the same sample are listed, as sequenced in a study of blood T cell repertoires in COVID-19. Only in-frame clones appear in the TCRdb table, and some are missing; sequencing was by immunoSEQ multiplex PCR. The sample carries 300,000 or so clones, roughly nine tenths recorded once. Sample: peripheral blood. The receptors come from a woman aged 25 to 39 with COVID-19, enrolled during active disease.

The CDR3 loop reads CASSSPFHTGELFF. The CDR3 nucleotides are TGTGCCAGCAGCTCCCCCTTCCACACCGGGGAGCTGTTTTTT. The chain links TRBV11-2 to TRBJ2-2; D gene uncertain. The germline gives CDR1 SGHAT, CDR2 FQNNGV. The CDR3 loop spans 14 amino acids. Deletions cut 4 bases from V and 3 bases from J, with 9 bases between.

V usage is TRBV5-4 and J usage is TRBJ1-2, with TRBD1 as a possible D gene (6 bases). Germline CDR1 reads SGHNT; CDR2 reads YYREEE (reference sequence). The CDR3 extends over 15 amino acids. V gave up 4 bases and J gave up 3 bases, with 16 bases separating them. The CDR3 DNA reads TGTGCCAGCAGCCGCTGGAAACAGGGAGACTATGGCTACACCTTC. Translated: CASSRWKQGDYGYTF.

The genes are TRBV29-1 and TRBJ1-1; 9 bases match TRBD1. This CDR3 spans 13 amino acids. The V gene end was trimmed by 7 bases and the J gene end by 2 bases; junction bases not matched to a gene: 5. Germline V gene lookup returns CDR1 SQVTM and CDR2 ANQGSEA. In nucleotides, the CDR3 is TGCAGCGCGTGGGACAGGGCCAACACTGAAGCTTTCTTT. Translating it yields CSAWDRANTEAFF. Full variable domain (missing parts from reference TRBV29-1 and TRBJ1-1): SAVISQKPSRDICQRGTSLTIQCQVDSQVTMMFWYRQQPGQSLTLIATANQGSEATYESGFVIDKFPISRPNLTFSTLTVSNMSPEDSSIYLCSAWDRANTEAFFGQGTRLTVV.

The chain carries TRBV5-1 and TRBJ1-1; maybe TRBD1 (5 bases). V shed 4 bases and J shed 3 bases, with 10 bases lying between them. Germline CDR1 is SGHRS and CDR2 is YFSETQ. The CDR3 loop spans 13 amino acids. CDR3 DNA: TGCGCCAGCAGCCCCTCAGGGTACACTGAAGCTTTCTTT. It translates to CASSPSGYTEAFF. Full variable domain (remainder filled in from reference TRBV5-1 and TRBJ1-1): KAGVTQTPRYLIKTRGQQVTLSCSPISGHRSVSWYQQTPGQGLQFLFEYFSETQRNKGNFPGRFSGRQFSNSRSEMNVSTLELGDSALYLCASSPSGYTEAFFGQGTRLTVV.

The V call is TRBV9, the J call TRBJ2-1, with a tentative D call TRBD2 (5 bases). CDR1 SGDLS and CDR2 YYNGEE come from the germline V gene. V was pared by 2 bases and J by 5 bases, with 11 bases between. The CDR3 spans 14 residues. CDR3 residues: CASSVWAGNNEQFF. In DNA form, the CDR3 reads TGTGCCAGCAGCGTCTGGGCCGGGAACAATGAGCAGTTCTTC.

The rearrangement joins TRBV9 to TRBJ2-5; D is ambiguous. There are 14 residues in the CDR3. The ends were cut back, 0 bases at V and 1 base at J, with 7 bases in the middle. The germline gives CDR1 SGDLS, CDR2 YYNGEE. Here the CDR3 DNA reads TGTGCCAGCAGCGTAGACCCCGGCCAAGAGACCCAGTACTTC. Its translation is CASSVDPGQETQYF.

The chain combines TRBV2 with TRBJ1-1; the D gene is possibly TRBD1 (5 bases). V lost 1 base and J 11 bases, leaving 8 bases between the germline ends. The germline gives CDR1 SNHLY, CDR2 FYNNEI. The CDR3 loop spans 11 amino acids. CDR3 sequence (DNA): TGTGCCAGCAGTGAAGAGGGGAGGGCTTTCTTT. Translating gives CASSEEGRAFF.

This rearrangement joins TRBV11-2 to TRBJ2-7, with 10 bases aligning to TRBD2. The CDR3 runs to 16 residues. Germline V gene sequence: CDR1 SGHAT, CDR2 FQNNGV. V dropped 1 base and J dropped 5; count of bases not matched to a gene: 8. CDR3 in DNA: TGTGCCAGCAGCTTAGCAGCGGGAGGGGGGTTCCACGAGCAGTACTTC. It yields the protein CASSLAAGGGFHEQYF.

The chain recombines TRBV29-1 with TRBJ1-2, with D possibly matching TRBD1 (6 bases). In germline, CDR1 is SQVTM, CDR2 ANQGSEA. This CDR3 is 11 amino acids long. Trimming shortened V by 5 bases and J by 5 bases, and 9 bases separated the two germline ends. The CDR3: CSVTQGYGYTF. CDR3 nucleotides: TGCAGCGTTACGCAGGGGTATGGCTACACCTTC.

This clone was seen a handful of times. The chain couples TRBV19 to TRBJ2-1; 11 bases agree with TRBD2. Germline CDR1 is LNHDA and CDR2 is SQIVND (reference sequence). CDR3 length: 12 residues. The junction had 4 bases not matched to a gene; V was cut back by 6 bases and J by 12 bases. The CDR3 loop reads CASRNLAGGQFF. DNA for the CDR3: TGTGCCAGTAGGAATCTAGCGGGAGGGCAGTTCTTC.

This chain uses TRBV18 with TRBJ1-3; a possible D gene is TRBD1 (6 bases). Germline V gene sequence: CDR1 KGHSH, CDR2 LQKENI. The CDR3 spans 17 residues. The germline V and J ends were trimmed by 4 bases and 0 bases, with 16 bases remaining between them. This CDR3 reads CASSQRSGVTSGNTIYF. Here the CDR3 DNA reads TGTGCCAGCTCACAACGCTCAGGGGTGACCTCTGGAAACACCATATATTTT.

The chain recombines TRBV7-2 with TRBJ1-1, with 9 nucleotides matching TRBD1. CDR3 length: 18 residues. The V gene end was trimmed by 0 bases and the J gene end by 0 bases; junction bases not matched to a gene: 8. Germline assignment: CDR1 SGHTA and CDR2 FQGNSA. The CDR3 nucleotides read TGTGCCAGCAGCTTAGCGAGTAGGGGACAGGGCCTGAACACTGAAGCTTTCTTT. It specifies CASSLASRGQGLNTEAFF. Based on the CDR3 plus reference TRBV7-2 and TRBJ1-1, the full variable domain is GAGVSQSPSNKVTEKGKDVELRCDPISGHTALYWYRQSLGQGLEFLIYFQGNSAPDKSGLPSDRFSAERTGGSVSTLTIQRTQQEDSAVYLCASSLASRGQGLNTEAFFGQGTRLTVV.

The chain uses TRBV11-2 and TRBJ1-4; D is ambiguous. With 5 bases removed from V and 11 bases from J, the gap between germline ends came to 21 bases. This CDR3 has 15 residues. Per the germline V gene, CDR1 is SGHAT and CDR2 is FQNNGV. DNA for the CDR3: TGTGCCAGCAGCCCAGGAGGCAGCGGCCTCGAGAAACTGTTTTTT. Encoded protein: CASSPGGSGLEKLFF.

The chain links TRBV5-1 to TRBJ1-5; a weak D match, TRBD1 (5 bases). The CDR3 runs 14 residues. CDR1 is SGHRS and CDR2 is YFSETQ in the germline V gene. Trimming shortened V by 1 base and J by 6 bases, and 11 bases separated the two germline ends. DNA for the CDR3: TGCGCCAGCAGCTTGAACGGGGGGTTTCAGCCCCAGCATTTT. Amino acid sequence: CASSLNGGFQPQHF.

The chain has TRBV29-1 and TRBJ2-3; 8 bases map to TRBD1. CDR1 and CDR2 (germline): SQVTM, ANQGSEA. V shed 4 bases, J shed 5 bases, and the junction held 5 bases outside the gene matches. The length of the CDR3 is 13 residues. The CDR3 nucleotides read TGCAGCGTTGCGGACAGGGTATTAGATACGCAGTATTTT. Translating gives CSVADRVLDTQYF.

The CDR3 nucleotides are TGCGCCAGCAGCTTTCTGGCATCCGGGGCCAACGTCCTGACTTTC. Translated, it gives CASSFLASGANVLTF. This chain joins TRBV5-1 and TRBJ2-6, with D unresolved. Germline CDR1 is SGHRS and CDR2 is YFSETQ. The V gene lost 2 bases and the J gene lost 4 bases, with 10 bases spanning the gap. This CDR3 is built from 15 residues.

The chain recombines TRBV4-1 with TRBJ2-4; TRBD1 might be the D (6 bases). The germline V gene has CDR1 MGHRA and CDR2 YSYEKL. The CDR3 contains 18 residues. The V end lost 1 base, the J end lost 0 bases, and 16 bases lay between the germline ends. The CDR3 coding sequence is TGCGCCAGCAGCCAAGTTCACGCGACGGGACAAGCCAAAAACATTCAGTACTTC. Residues: CASSQVHATGQAKNIQYF.

The rearrangement uses TRBV27 and TRBJ2-2; TRBD2 agrees at 12 bases. Per the germline V gene, CDR1 is MNHEY and CDR2 is SMNVEV (reference sequence). The ends lost 0 bases at V and 5 bases at J; junction bases unmatched: 4. The CDR3 runs to 17 residues. The CDR3 sequence: CASSLSIGLAGTGELFF. CDR3 coding DNA: TGTGCCAGCAGTTTATCGATCGGACTAGCGGGAACCGGGGAGCTGTTTTTT.

The chain combines TRBV7-8 with TRBJ2-1; tentative D call: TRBD1 (5 bases). This CDR3 has 15 amino acids. From germline, CDR1 is SGHVS and CDR2 FQNEAQ. Trimming stripped 7 bases from V and 6 bases from J, with 19 bases between. CDR3 sequence (DNA): TGTGCCAGCACCCCTCGGGTGACAGTCCCCAATGAGCAGTTCTTC. Its translation is CASTPRVTVPNEQFF. Drawing the rest from reference TRBV7-8 and TRBJ2-1, the complete variable domain is GAGVSQSPRYKVAKRGQDVALRCDPISGHVSLFWYQQALGQGPEFLTYFQNEAQLDKSGLPSDRFFAERPEGSVSTLKIQRTQQEDSAVYLCASTPRVTVPNEQFFGPGTRLTVL.

This chain connects TRBV5-5 to TRBJ2-5, with TRBD1 matching 7 bases. This CDR3 has 16 amino acids. Germline CDR1 is SGHKS and CDR2 is YYEKEE (reference sequence). Losses at the gene ends were 2 bases for V and 0 bases for J; bases not matched to a gene: 7. The CDR3 bases are TGTGCCAGCAGCTTATCCGGGACAGCAAACCAAGAGACCCAGTACTTC. This gives the protein CASSLSGTANQETQYF. The full variable domain, its missing parts supplied by reference TRBV5-5 and TRBJ2-5, is DAGVTQSPTHLIKTRGQQVTLRCSPISGHKSVSWYQQVLGQGPQFIFQYYEKEERGRGNFPDRFSARQFPNYSSELNVNALLLGDSALYLCASSLSGTANQETQYFGPGTRLLVL.

The chain has TRBV11-1 and TRBJ2-1, with D possibly being TRBD2 (6 bases). The germline gives CDR1 SGHAT, CDR2 FQDESV (reference sequence). The germline V and J ends were trimmed by 6 bases and 8 bases, with 14 bases remaining between them. This CDR3 contains 13 residues. CDR3 sequence (DNA): TGTGCCAGCAGTTTTACTAGCTTCTATGAGCAGTTCTTC. It yields the protein CASSFTSFYEQFF. Looking up the rest from reference TRBV11-1 and TRBJ2-1 gives the full variable domain: EAEVAQSPRYKITEKSQAVAFWCDPISGHATLYWYRQILGQGPELLVQFQDESVVDDSQLPKDRFSAERLKGVDSTLKIQPAELGDSAMYLCASSFTSFYEQFFGPGTRLTVL.

V and J are TRBV29-1 and TRBJ1-4, with 7 bases aligning to TRBD1. V shed 2 bases and J 2 bases; nucleotides not matched to a gene: 5. The CDR3 length is 15 residues. CDR1 SQVTM and CDR2 ANQGSEA come from the germline V gene. CDR3 amino acids: CSVERGTDTNEKLFF. The CDR3 bases are TGCAGCGTTGAAAGGGGGACAGATACTAATGAAAAACTGTTTTTT.

The chain joins TRBV9 to TRBJ2-2; TRBD1 might be the D (6 bases). Germline V gene sequence: CDR1 SGDLS, CDR2 YYNGEE. This CDR3 spans 14 amino acids. Trimming shortened V by 2 bases and J by 7 bases, and 12 bases separated the two germline ends. The CDR3 loop is CASSVGQWHGELFF. Here the CDR3 DNA reads TGTGCCAGCAGCGTCGGACAGTGGCACGGGGAGCTGTTTTTT. Full variable domain (outside the CDR3, taken from reference TRBV9 and TRBJ2-2): DSGVTQTPKHLITATGQRVTLRCSPRSGDLSVYWYQQSLDQGLQFLIQYYNGEERAKGNILERFSAQQFPDLHSELNLSSLELGDSALYFCASSVGQWHGELFFGEGSRLTVL.

A single count supports this clone. The gene calls are TRBV28 and TRBJ2-7; TRBD1 aligns across 8 bases. The CDR3 is made up of 15 amino acids. With V trimmed by 5 bases and J by 6 bases, 12 bases remained unmatched. Germline V gene lookup returns CDR1 MDHEN and CDR2 SYDVKM. CDR3 loop: CASSPTVGTGGEQYF. The CDR3 DNA reads TGTGCCAGCAGTCCAACGGTGGGTACAGGGGGCGAGCAGTACTTC.

The chain uses TRBV15 and TRBJ1-5, with D tentatively TRBD1 (6 bases). CDR3 length: 17 amino acids. V lost 3 bases and J 0 bases, leaving 15 bases between the germline ends. Germline CDR1 and CDR2: LNHNV and YYDKDF (reference sequence). The CDR3 sequence is CATSRYSGGYSNQPQHF. Here the CDR3 DNA reads TGTGCCACCAGCAGGTACAGTGGGGGCTATAGCAATCAGCCCCAGCATTTT.

This clone was found once. This sequence joins TRBV5-1 and TRBJ2-5, with D possibly matching TRBD2 (6 bases). Germline CDR1 SGHRS, CDR2 YFSETQ. Trimming left V 8 bases short and J 1 base short, with 12 bases between. The CDR3 sequence is 13 residues long. CDR3 sequence (DNA): TGCGCCAGTGGGGGACTGGGCCAAGAGACCCAGTACTTC. Its protein is CASGGLGQETQYF.

V usage is TRBV5-5 and J usage is TRBJ1-4, with TRBD1 as a possible D gene (6 bases). V was pared by 2 bases and J by 2 bases, with 10 bases between. CDR1 and CDR2 from the germline V gene are SGHKS and YYEKEE (reference sequence). CDR3 length: 15 residues. CDR3 amino acids: CASSLQGWTNEKLFF. In DNA, the CDR3 is TGTGCCAGCAGCTTACAGGGATGGACTAATGAAAAACTGTTTTTT.

This clone was seen only once. The chain combines TRBV30 with TRBJ1-2, with a tentative D call TRBD1 (5 bases). The germline V gene encodes CDR1 GTSNPN and CDR2 SVGIG (reference sequence). V was shortened by 3 bases and J by 6 bases, with 11 bases between the two germline ends. The CDR3 runs 12 residues. The chain's CDR3 is CAWSPGMDGYTF. For the CDR3, the DNA is TGTGCCTGGAGCCCAGGGATGGATGGCTACACCTTC.